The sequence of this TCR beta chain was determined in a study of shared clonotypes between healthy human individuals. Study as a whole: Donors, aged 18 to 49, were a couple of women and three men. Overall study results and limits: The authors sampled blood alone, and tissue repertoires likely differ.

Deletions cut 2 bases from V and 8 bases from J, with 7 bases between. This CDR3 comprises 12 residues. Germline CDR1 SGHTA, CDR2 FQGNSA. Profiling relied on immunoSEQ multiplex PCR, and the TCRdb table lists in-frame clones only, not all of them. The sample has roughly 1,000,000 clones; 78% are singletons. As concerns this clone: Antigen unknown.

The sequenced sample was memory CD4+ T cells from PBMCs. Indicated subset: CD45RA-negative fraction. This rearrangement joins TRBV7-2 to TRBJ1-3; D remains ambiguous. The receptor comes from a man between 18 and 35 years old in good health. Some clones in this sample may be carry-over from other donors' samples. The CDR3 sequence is CASSLSGYTIYF. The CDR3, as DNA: TGTGCCAGCAGCTTATCAGGATACACCATATATTTT.